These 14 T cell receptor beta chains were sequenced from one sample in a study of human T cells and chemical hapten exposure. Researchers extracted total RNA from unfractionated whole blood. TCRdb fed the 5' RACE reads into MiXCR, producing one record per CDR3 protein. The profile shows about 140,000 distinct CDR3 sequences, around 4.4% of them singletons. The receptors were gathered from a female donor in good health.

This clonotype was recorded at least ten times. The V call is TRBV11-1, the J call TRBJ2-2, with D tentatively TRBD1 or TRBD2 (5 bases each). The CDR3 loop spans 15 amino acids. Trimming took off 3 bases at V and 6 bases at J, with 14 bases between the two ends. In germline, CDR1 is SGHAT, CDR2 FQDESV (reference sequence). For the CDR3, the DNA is TGTGCCAGCAGCTTTAGGGGAGCGAAGCCCGGGGAGCTGTTTTTT. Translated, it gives CASSFRGAKPGELFF.

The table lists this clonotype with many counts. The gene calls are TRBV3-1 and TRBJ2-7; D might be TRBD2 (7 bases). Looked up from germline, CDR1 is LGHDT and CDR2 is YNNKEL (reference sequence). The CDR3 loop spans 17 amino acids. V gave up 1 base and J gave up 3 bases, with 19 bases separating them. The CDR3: CASSQGAGARRIYEQYF. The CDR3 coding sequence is TGTGCCAGCAGCCAAGGTGCGGGGGCCAGGAGAATCTACGAGCAGTACTTC.

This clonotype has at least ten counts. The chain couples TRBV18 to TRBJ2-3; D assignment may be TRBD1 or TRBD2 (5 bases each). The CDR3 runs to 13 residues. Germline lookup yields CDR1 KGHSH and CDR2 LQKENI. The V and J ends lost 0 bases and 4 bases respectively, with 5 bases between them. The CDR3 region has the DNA TGTGCCAGCTCACCACCGGGGGCAGATACGCAGTATTTT. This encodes CASSPPGADTQYF.

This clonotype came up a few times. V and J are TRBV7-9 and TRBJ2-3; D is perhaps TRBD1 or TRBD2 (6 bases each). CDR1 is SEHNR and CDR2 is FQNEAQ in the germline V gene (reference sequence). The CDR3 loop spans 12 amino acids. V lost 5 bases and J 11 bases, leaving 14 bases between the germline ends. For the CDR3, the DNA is TGTGCCAGCAGCCCGGGGGCAGGGCGGCAGTATTTT. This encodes CASSPGAGRQYF.

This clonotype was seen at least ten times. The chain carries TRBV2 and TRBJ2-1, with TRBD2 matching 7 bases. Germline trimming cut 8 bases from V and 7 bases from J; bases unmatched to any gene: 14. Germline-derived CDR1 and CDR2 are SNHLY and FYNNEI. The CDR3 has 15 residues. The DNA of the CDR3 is TGTGCCAGCTTAGTCGGACTAGATATTTTGAATGAGCAGTTCTTC. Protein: CASLVGLDILNEQFF.

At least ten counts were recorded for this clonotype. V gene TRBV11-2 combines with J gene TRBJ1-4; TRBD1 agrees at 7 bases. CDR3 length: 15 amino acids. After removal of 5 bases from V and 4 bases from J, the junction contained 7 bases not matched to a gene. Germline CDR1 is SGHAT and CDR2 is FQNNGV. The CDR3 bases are TGTGCCAGCAGCGCCGGGACAGCTATTAATGAAAAACTGTTTTTT. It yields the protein CASSAGTAINEKLFF.

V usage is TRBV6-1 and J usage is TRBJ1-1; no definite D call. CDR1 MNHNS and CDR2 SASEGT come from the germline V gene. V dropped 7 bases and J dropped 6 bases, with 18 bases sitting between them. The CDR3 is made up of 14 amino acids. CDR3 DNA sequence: TGTGCCAGCAACCCCGCAAGTGTTCTCGCTGAAGCTTTCTTT. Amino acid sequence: CASNPASVLAEAFF.

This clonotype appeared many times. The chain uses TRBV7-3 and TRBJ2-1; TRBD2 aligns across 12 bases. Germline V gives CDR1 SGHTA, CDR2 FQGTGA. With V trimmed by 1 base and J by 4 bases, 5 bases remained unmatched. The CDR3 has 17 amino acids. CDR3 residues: CASSLMGTSGGYNEQFF. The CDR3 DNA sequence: TGTGCCAGCAGCTTAATGGGCACTAGCGGGGGGTACAATGAGCAGTTCTTC. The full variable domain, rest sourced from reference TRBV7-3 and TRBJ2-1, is GAGVSQTPSNKVTEKGKYVELRCDPISGHTALYWYRQSLGQGPEFLIYFQGTGAADDSGLPNDRFFAVRPEGSVSTLKIQRTERGDSAVYLCASSLMGTSGGYNEQFFGPGTRLTVL.

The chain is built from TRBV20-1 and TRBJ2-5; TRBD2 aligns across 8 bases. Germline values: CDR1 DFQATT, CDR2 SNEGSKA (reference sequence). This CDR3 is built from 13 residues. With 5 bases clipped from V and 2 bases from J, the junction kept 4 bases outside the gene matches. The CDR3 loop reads CSAAGTSQETQYF. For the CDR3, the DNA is TGCAGTGCTGCCGGGACTAGTCAAGAGACCCAGTACTTC.

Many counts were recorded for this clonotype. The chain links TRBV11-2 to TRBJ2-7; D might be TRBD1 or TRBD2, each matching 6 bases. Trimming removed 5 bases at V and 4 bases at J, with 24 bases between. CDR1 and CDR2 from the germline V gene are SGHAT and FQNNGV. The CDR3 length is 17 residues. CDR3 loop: CASSPSTGRRANYEQYF. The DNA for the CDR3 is TGTGCCAGCAGCCCTTCGACAGGAAGGAGGGCGAATTACGAGCAGTACTTC. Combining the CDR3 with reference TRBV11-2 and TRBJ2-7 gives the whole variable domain EAGVAQSPRYKIIEKRQSVAFWCNPISGHATLYWYQQILGQGPKLLIQFQNNGVVDDSQLPKDRFSAERLKGVDSTLKIQPAKLEDSAVYLCASSPSTGRRANYEQYFGPGTRLTVT.

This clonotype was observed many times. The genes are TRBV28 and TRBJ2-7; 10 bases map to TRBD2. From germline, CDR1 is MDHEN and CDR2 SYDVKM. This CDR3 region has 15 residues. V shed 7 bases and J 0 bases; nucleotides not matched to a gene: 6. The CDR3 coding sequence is TGTGCCAGCAACGAGCGGGGGGGGAGCTCCTACGAGCAGTACTTC. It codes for CASNERGGSSYEQYF.

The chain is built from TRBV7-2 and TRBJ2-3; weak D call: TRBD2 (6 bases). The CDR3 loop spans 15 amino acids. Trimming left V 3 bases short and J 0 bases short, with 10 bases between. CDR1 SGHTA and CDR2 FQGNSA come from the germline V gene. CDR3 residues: CASSFGLTSTDTQYF. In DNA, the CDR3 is TGTGCCAGCAGCTTCGGACTAACTAGCACAGATACGCAGTATTTT.

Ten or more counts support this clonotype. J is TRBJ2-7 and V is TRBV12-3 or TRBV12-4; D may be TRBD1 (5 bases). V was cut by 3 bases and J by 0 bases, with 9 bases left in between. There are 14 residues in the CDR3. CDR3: CASSLTVSSYEQYF. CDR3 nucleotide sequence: TGTGCCAGCAGTTTGACAGTAAGCTCCTACGAGCAGTACTTC.

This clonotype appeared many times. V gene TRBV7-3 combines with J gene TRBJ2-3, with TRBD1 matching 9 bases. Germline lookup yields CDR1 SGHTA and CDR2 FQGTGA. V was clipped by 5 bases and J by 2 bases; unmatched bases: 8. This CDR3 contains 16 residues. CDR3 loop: CASSRRRTGATDTQYF. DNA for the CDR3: TGTGCCAGCAGCCGACGGAGGACAGGGGCCACAGATACGCAGTATTTT.